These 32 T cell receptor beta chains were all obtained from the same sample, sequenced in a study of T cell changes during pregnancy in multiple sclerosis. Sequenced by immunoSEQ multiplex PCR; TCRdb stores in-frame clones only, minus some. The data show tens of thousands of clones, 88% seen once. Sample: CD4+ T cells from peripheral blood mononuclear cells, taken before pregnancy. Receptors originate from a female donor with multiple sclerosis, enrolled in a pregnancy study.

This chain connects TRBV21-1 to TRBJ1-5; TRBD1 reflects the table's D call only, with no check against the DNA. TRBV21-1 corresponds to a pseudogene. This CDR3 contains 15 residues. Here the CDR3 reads CASSLRQYSNQPQHF. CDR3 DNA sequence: TGTGCCAGCAGCCTCAGACAATATAGCAATCAGCCCCAGCATTTT.

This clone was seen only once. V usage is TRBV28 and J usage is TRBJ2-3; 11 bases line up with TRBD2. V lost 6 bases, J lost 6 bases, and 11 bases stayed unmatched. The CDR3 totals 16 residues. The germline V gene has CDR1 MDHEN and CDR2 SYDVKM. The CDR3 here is CASRGWLAGGGDTQYF. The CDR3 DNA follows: TGTGCCAGCAGGGGTTGGCTAGCGGGAGGAGGGGATACGCAGTATTTT.

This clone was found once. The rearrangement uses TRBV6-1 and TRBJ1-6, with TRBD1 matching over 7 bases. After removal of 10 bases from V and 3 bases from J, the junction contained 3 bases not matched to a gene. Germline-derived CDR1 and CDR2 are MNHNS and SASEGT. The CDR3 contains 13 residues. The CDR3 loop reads CATDRVYNSPLHF. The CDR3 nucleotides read TGTGCCACAGACAGGGTCTATAATTCACCCCTCCACTTT.

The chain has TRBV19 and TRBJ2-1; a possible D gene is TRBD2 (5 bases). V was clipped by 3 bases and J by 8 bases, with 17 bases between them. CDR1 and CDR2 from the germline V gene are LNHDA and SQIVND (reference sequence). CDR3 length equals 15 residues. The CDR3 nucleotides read TGTGCCAGTAGTATTTCGAGTCGGTTTAGCGATGAGCAGTTCTTC. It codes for CASSISSRFSDEQFF.

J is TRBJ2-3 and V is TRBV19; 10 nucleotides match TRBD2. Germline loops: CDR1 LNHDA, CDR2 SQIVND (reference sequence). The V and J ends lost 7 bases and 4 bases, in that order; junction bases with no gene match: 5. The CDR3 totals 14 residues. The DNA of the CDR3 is TGTGCCAGTAAGGTAGCGGGAGGTTCAGATACGCAGTATTTT. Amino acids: CASKVAGGSDTQYF.

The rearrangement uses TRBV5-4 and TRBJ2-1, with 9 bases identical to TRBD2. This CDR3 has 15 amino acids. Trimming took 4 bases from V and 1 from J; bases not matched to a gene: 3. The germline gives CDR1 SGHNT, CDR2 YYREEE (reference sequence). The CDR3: CASSMTSGSYNEQFF. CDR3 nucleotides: TGTGCCAGCAGCATGACTAGCGGATCCTACAATGAGCAGTTCTTC.

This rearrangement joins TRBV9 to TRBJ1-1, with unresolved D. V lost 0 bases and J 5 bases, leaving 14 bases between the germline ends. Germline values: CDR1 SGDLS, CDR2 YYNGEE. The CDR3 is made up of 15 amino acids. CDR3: CASSVGSGSGTEAFF. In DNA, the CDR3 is TGTGCCAGCAGCGTAGGGTCCGGGAGTGGTACTGAAGCTTTCTTT.

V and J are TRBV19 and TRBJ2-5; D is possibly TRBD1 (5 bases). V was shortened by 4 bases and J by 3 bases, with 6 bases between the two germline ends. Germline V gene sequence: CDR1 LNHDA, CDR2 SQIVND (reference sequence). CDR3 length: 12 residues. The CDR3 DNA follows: TGTGCCAGTAGTACCAGGGAAGAGACCCAGTACTTC. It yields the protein CASSTREETQYF.

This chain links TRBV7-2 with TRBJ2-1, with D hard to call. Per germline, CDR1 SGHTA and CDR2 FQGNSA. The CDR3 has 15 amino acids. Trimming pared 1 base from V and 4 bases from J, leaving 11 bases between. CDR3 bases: TGTGCCAGCAGCTTAGGCCTAGTTGGGTACAATGAGCAGTTCTTC. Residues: CASSLGLVGYNEQFF. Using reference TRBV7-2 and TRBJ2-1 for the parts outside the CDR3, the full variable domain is GAGVSQSPSNKVTEKGKDVELRCDPISGHTALYWYRQSLGQGLEFLIYFQGNSAPDKSGLPSDRFSAERTGGSVSTLTIQRTQQEDSAVYLCASSLGLVGYNEQFFGPGTRLTVL.

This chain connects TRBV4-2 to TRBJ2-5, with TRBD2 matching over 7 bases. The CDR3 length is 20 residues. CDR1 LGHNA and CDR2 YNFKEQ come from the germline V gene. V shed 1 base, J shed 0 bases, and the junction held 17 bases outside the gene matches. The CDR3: CASSQVWTPGSGAYQETQYF. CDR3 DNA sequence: TGTGCCAGCAGCCAAGTTTGGACCCCGGGGAGCGGGGCTTACCAAGAGACCCAGTACTTC.

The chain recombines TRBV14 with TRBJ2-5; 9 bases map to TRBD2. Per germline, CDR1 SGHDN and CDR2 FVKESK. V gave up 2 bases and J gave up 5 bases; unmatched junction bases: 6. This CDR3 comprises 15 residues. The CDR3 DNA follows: TGTGCCAGCAGCCAACGCGGGAGGGCCCTTGAGACCCAGTACTTC. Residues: CASSQRGRALETQYF.

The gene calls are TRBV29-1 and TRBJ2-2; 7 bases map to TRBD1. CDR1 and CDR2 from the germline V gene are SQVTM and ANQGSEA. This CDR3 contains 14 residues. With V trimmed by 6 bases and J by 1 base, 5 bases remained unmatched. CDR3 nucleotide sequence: TGCAGCGTCCTGACAGGGTTGAACACCGGGGAGCTGTTTTTT. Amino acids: CSVLTGLNTGELFF.

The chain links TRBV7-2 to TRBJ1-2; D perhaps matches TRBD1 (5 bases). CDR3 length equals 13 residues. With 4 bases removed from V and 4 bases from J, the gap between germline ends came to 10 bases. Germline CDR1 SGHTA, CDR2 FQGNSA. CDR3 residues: CASSSDGGYGYTF. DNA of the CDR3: TGTGCCAGCAGCTCGGACGGGGGCTATGGCTACACCTTC.

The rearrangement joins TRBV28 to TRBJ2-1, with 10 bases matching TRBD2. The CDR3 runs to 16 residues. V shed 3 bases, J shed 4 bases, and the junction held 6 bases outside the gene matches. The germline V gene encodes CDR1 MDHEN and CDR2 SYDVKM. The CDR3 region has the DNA TGTGCCAGCAGTTTCGGGGGACTAGCGAATTACAATGAGCAGTTCTTC. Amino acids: CASSFGGLANYNEQFF.

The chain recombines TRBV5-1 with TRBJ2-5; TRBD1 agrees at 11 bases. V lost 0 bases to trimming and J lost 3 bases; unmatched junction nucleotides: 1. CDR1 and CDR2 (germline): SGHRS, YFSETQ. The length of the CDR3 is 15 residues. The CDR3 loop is CASSLVGQGEETQYF. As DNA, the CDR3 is TGCGCCAGCAGCTTGGTGGGACAGGGGGAAGAGACCCAGTACTTC.

The CDR3 protein is CASSYLGGPGPGYTF. As DNA, the CDR3 is TGTGCCAGCAGTTACTTGGGGGGTCCCGGCCCAGGCTACACCTTC. This sequence joins TRBV6-5 and TRBJ1-2; tentatively, D is TRBD1 (5 bases). The V end was cut by 1 base, the J end by 8 bases, with 17 bases between. Germline CDR1 is MNHEY and CDR2 is SVGAGI. The length of the CDR3 is 15 residues.

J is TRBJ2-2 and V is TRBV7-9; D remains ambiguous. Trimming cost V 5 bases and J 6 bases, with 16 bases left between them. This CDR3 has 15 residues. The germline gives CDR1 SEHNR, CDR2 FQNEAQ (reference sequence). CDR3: CASSLWITGPGELFF. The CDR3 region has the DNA TGTGCCAGCAGCCTTTGGATCACTGGGCCCGGGGAGCTGTTTTTT.

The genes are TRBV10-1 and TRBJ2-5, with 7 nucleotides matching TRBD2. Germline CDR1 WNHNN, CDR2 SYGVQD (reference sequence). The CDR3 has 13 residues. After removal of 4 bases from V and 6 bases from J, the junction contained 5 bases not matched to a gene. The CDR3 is CASSGDYSKTQYF. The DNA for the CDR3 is TGCGCCAGCAGTGGGGACTATTCGAAGACCCAGTACTTC.

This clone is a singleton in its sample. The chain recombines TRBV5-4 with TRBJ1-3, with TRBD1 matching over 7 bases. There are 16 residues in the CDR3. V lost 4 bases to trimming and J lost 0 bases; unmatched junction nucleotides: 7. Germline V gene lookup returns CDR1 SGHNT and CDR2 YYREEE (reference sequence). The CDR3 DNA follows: TGTGCCAGCAGCCGCCAGGGACAGTACTCTGGAAACACCATATATTTT. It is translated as CASSRQGQYSGNTIYF.

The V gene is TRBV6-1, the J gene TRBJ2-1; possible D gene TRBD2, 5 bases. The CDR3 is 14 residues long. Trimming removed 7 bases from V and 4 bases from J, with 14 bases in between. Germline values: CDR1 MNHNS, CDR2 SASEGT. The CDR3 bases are TGTGCCAGCATCCCCGGGGATGCATACAATGAGCAGTTCTTC. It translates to CASIPGDAYNEQFF.

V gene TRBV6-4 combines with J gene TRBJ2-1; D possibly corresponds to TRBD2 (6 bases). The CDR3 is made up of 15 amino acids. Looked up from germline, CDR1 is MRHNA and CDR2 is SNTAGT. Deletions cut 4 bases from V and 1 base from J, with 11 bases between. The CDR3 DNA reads TGTGCCAGCAGTGGGGACTTCACTTCCTACAATGAGCAGTTCTTC. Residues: CASSGDFTSYNEQFF.

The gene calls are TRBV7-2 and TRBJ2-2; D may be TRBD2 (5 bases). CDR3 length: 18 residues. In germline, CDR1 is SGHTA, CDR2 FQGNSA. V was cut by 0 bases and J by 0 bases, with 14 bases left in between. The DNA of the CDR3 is TGTGCCAGCAGCTTAGCGTCTAGCCGGGTCGCGAACACCGGGGAGCTGTTTTTT. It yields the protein CASSLASSRVANTGELFF. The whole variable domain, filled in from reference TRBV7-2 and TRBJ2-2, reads GAGVSQSPSNKVTEKGKDVELRCDPISGHTALYWYRQSLGQGLEFLIYFQGNSAPDKSGLPSDRFSAERTGGSVSTLTIQRTQQEDSAVYLCASSLASSRVANTGELFFGEGSRLTVL.

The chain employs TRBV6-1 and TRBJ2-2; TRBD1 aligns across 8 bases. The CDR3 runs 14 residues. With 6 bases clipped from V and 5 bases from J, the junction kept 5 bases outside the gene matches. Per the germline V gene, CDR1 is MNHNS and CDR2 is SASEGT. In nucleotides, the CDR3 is TGTGCCAGCAGATGGACAGGGAAAACCGGGGAGCTGTTTTTT. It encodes CASRWTGKTGELFF.

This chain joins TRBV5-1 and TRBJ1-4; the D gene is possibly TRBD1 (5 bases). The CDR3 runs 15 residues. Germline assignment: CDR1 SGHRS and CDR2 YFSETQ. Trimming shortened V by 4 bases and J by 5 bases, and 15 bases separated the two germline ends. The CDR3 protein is CASSPSGDPNEKLFF. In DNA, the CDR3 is TGCGCCAGCAGCCCATCGGGGGACCCAAATGAAAAACTGTTTTTT.

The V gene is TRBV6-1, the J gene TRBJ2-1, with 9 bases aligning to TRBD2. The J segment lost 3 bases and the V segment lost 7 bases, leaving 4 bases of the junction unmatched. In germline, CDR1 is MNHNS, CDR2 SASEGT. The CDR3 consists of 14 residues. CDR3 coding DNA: TGTGCCAGCAATCCTAGCGGGATCTACAATGAGCAGTTCTTC. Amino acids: CASNPSGIYNEQFF.

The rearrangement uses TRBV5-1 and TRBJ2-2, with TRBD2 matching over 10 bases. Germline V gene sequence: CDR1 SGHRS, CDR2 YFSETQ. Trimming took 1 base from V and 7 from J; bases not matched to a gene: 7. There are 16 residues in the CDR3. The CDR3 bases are TGCGCCAGCAGCTTGAGGACTAGCGGACCGAACGGGGAGCTGTTTTTT. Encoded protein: CASSLRTSGPNGELFF. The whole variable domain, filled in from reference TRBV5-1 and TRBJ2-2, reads KAGVTQTPRYLIKTRGQQVTLSCSPISGHRSVSWYQQTPGQGLQFLFEYFSETQRNKGNFPGRFSGRQFSNSRSEMNVSTLELGDSALYLCASSLRTSGPNGELFFGEGSRLTVL.

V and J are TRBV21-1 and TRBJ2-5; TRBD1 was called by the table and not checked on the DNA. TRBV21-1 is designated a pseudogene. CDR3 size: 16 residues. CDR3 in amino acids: CASSKDSGQGRETQYF. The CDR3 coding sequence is TGTGCCAGCAGCAAAGATTCGGGACAGGGGAGAGAGACCCAGTACTTC.

CDR3 sequence: CASSLAAGGYNEQFF. Written as DNA, the CDR3 is TGCGCCAGCAGCTTGGCCGCGGGAGGCTACAATGAGCAGTTCTTC. The chain combines TRBV5-1 with TRBJ2-1; the match to TRBD2 covers 8 bases. V trimming: 0 bases; J trimming: 3 bases; junction bases outside the gene matches: 2. Looked up from germline, CDR1 is SGHRS and CDR2 is YFSETQ. The CDR3 contains 15 residues.

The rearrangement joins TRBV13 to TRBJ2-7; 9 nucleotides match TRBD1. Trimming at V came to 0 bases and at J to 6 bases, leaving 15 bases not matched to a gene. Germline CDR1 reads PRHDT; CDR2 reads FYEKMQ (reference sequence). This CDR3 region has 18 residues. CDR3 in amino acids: CASSLGAGTGRSKLEQYF. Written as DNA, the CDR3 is TGTGCCAGCAGCTTAGGGGCCGGGACAGGGAGGAGCAAGCTCGAGCAGTACTTC.

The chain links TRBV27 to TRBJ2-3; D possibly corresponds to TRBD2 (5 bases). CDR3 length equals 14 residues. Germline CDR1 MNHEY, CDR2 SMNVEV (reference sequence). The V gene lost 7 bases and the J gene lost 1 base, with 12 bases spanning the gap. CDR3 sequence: CASNEGLRTDTQYF. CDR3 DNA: TGTGCCAGCAACGAAGGACTTCGCACAGATACGCAGTATTTT.

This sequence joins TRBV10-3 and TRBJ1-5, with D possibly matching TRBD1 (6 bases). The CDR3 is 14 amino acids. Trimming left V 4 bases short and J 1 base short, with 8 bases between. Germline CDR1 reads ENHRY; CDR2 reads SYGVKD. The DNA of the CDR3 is TGTGCCATCAGTGCTACAGGGAGCAATCAGCCCCAGCATTTT. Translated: CAISATGSNQPQHF.

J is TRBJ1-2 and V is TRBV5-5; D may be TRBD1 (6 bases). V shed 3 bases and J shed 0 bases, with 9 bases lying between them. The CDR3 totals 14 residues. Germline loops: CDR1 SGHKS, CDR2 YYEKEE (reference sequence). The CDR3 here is CASSSDRANYGYTF. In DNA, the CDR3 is TGTGCCAGCAGCTCGGACAGAGCTAACTATGGCTACACCTTC.